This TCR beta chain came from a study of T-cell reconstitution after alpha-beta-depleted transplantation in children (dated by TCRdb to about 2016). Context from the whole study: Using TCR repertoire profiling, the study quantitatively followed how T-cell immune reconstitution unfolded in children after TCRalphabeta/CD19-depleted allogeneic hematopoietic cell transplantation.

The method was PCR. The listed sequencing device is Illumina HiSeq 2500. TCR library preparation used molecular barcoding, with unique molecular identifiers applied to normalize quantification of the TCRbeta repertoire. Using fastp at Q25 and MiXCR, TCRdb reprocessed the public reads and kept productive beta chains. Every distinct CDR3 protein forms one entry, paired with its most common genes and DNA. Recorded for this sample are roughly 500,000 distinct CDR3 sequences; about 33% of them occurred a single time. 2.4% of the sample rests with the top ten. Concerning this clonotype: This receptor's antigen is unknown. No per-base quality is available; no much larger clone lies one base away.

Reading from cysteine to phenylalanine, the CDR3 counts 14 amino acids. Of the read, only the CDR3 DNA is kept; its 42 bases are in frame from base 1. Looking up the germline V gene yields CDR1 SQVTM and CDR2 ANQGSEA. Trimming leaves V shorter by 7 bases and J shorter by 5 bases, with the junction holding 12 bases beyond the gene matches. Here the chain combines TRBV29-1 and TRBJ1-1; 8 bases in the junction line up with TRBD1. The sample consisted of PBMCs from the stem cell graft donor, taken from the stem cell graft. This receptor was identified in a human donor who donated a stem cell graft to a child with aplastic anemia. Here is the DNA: TGCAGCGCTAAAGCTTGGACAGGGCGGACTGAAGCTTTCTTT. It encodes CSAKAWTGRTEAFF.